These T cell receptor beta chains were read from a single sample in a study of blood T cell repertoires in COVID-19. Libraries were prepared by immunoSEQ multiplex PCR; TCRdb keeps only in-frame clonotypes and omits some of them. The table shows more than 200,000 clones, with over 80% occurring only once. Sequencing used peripheral blood. The receptor set was obtained from a woman in her 70s with active or convalescent COVID-19. Each CDR3 is given with its conserved first and last residue. The order of the fields is clone size, V gene, D gene, J gene, CDR3 protein, CDR3 DNA. D genes are given only for firm matches. Size tells how often a clone was seen (once, few, many) or the class of an expanded clone, and some rows leave it out.

abundance: NA; v_gene: TRBV27; d_gene: NA; j_gene: TRBJ1-6; CDR3aa: CASSFTFSGTYNSPLHF; CDR3nt: TGTGCCAGCAGTTTTACGTTCTCAGGGACCTATAATTCACCCCTCCACTTT
abundance: NA; v_gene: TRBV6-5; d_gene: NA; j_gene: TRBJ2-2; CDR3aa: CASRGLTNTGELFF; CDR3nt: TGTGCCAGCAGAGGACTGACAAACACCGGGGAGCTGTTTTTT
abundance: NA; v_gene: TRBV3-1/TRBV3-2; d_gene: NA; j_gene: TRBJ1-2; CDR3aa: CASSQDRLYGYTF; CDR3nt: TGTGCCAGCAGCCAAGACAGACTCTATGGCTACACCTTC
abundance: NA; v_gene: TRBV13; d_gene: TRBD1; j_gene: TRBJ1-3; CDR3aa: CASSSGQGSGNTIYF; CDR3nt: TGTGCCAGCAGCTCGGGACAGGGGTCTGGAAACACCATATATTTT
abundance: NA; v_gene: TRBV5-6; d_gene: NA; j_gene: TRBJ1-5; CDR3aa: CASSNLGGPQHF; CDR3nt: TGTGCCAGCAGCAATCTAGGGGGGCCCCAGCATTTT
abundance: NA; v_gene: TRBV6-4; d_gene: NA; j_gene: TRBJ1-6; CDR3aa: CARDEGGQRNSPLHF; CDR3nt: TGTGCCAGGGATGAGGGCGGACAGCGGAATTCACCCCTCCACTTT
abundance: NA; v_gene: TRBV12-3/TRBV12-4; d_gene: NA; j_gene: TRBJ2-7; CDR3aa: CASSSRGIHEQYF; CDR3nt: TGTGCCAGCAGTTCGAGGGGGATTCACGAGCAGTACTTC
abundance: once; v_gene: TRBV10-1; d_gene: NA; j_gene: TRBJ2-2; CDR3aa: CASQLTLRTGELFF; CDR3nt: TGCGCCAGCCAATTAACCTTGAGGACCGGGGAGCTGTTTTTT
abundance: NA; v_gene: TRBV10-3; d_gene: NA; j_gene: TRBJ2-3; CDR3aa: CAIGTASSTDTQYF; CDR3nt: TGTGCCATCGGGACTGCATCTAGCACAGATACGCAGTATTTT
abundance: NA; v_gene: TRBV18; d_gene: TRBD1; j_gene: TRBJ2-2; CDR3aa: CASSPPGDRSTGELFF; CDR3nt: TGTGCCAGCTCACCTCCCGGGGACAGGTCCACCGGGGAGCTGTTTTTT
abundance: NA; v_gene: TRBV7-9; d_gene: TRBD1; j_gene: TRBJ1-1; CDR3aa: CASSSPGQGVTEAFF; CDR3nt: TGTGCCAGCAGCTCGCCGGGACAGGGGGTCACTGAAGCTTTCTTT
abundance: few; v_gene: TRBV28; d_gene: NA; j_gene: TRBJ2-7; CDR3aa: CASSGSSIYEQYF; CDR3nt: TGTGCCAGCAGCGGGAGTTCCATCTACGAGCAGTACTTC
abundance: NA; v_gene: TRBV24-1; d_gene: NA; j_gene: TRBJ1-1; CDR3aa: CATSDLQSLPGTEAFF; CDR3nt: TGTGCCACCAGTGATTTGCAGAGTCTCCCGGGCACTGAAGCTTTCTTT
abundance: NA; v_gene: TRBV12-3/TRBV12-4; d_gene: NA; j_gene: TRBJ2-1; CDR3aa: CASSSQAGEQFF; CDR3nt: TGTGCCAGCAGTTCACAAGCAGGTGAGCAGTTCTTC
abundance: NA; v_gene: TRBV2; d_gene: TRBD2; j_gene: TRBJ2-1; CDR3aa: CASRLAGEVNEQFF; CDR3nt: TGTGCCAGCCGACTAGCGGGAGAGGTCAATGAGCAGTTCTTC
abundance: NA; v_gene: TRBV18; d_gene: NA; j_gene: TRBJ2-7; CDR3aa: CASSPGSYPTEQYF; CDR3nt: TGTGCCAGCTCACCCGGGAGCTACCCTACCGAGCAGTACTTC
abundance: NA; v_gene: TRBV3-1/TRBV3-2; d_gene: NA; j_gene: TRBJ1-1; CDR3aa: CASQAMGMNTEAFF; CDR3nt: TGTGCCAGTCAAGCCATGGGCATGAACACTGAAGCTTTCTTT
abundance: once; v_gene: TRBV2; d_gene: TRBD1; j_gene: TRBJ1-6; CDR3aa: CASSELLTGANSPLHF; CDR3nt: TGTGCCAGCAGTGAACTCTTGACAGGGGCAAATTCACCCCTCCACTTT
abundance: once; v_gene: TRBV5-6; d_gene: NA; j_gene: TRBJ2-5; CDR3aa: CASSLGGRQETQYF; CDR3nt: TGTGCCAGCAGCTTGGGGGGGAGGCAAGAGACCCAGTACTTC
abundance: few; v_gene: TRBV28; d_gene: NA; j_gene: TRBJ2-3; CDR3aa: CASSLGAGQSTDTQYF; CDR3nt: TGTGCCAGCAGTCTCGGGGCGGGACAGAGCACAGATACGCAGTATTTT
abundance: NA; v_gene: TRBV18; d_gene: TRBD2; j_gene: TRBJ2-2; CDR3aa: CASSPPGGTPLPMNTGELFF; CDR3nt: TGTGCCAGCTCACCACCGGGGGGGACCCCTCTGCCAATGAACACCGGGGAGCTGTTTTTT
abundance: NA; v_gene: TRBV6-5; d_gene: NA; j_gene: TRBJ2-1; CDR3aa: CASMEGEQFF; CDR3nt: TGTGCCAGCATGGAGGGTGAGCAGTTCTTC
abundance: NA; v_gene: TRBV6-5; d_gene: NA; j_gene: TRBJ2-7; CDR3aa: CASGPAPYEQYF; CDR3nt: TGTGCCAGCGGGCCAGCCCCCTACGAGCAGTACTTC
abundance: NA; v_gene: TRBV9; d_gene: NA; j_gene: TRBJ1-2; CDR3aa: CASSVNSDYGYTF; CDR3nt: TGTGCCAGCAGCGTAAATTCCGACTATGGCTACACCTTC
abundance: once; v_gene: TRBV5-1; d_gene: NA; j_gene: TRBJ1-3; CDR3aa: CASSLGAAQNTIYF; CDR3nt: TGCGCCAGCAGCTTGGGGGCAGCACAAAACACCATATATTTT
abundance: NA; v_gene: TRBV5-4; d_gene: NA; j_gene: TRBJ1-1; CDR3aa: CASSSRGGAGTEAFF; CDR3nt: TGTGCCAGCAGCTCTAGGGGGGGGGCGGGCACTGAAGCTTTCTTT
abundance: NA; v_gene: TRBV5-1; d_gene: NA; j_gene: TRBJ2-1; CDR3aa: CASSRGSGRGNEQFF; CDR3nt: TGCGCCAGCAGTCGTGGGTCGGGTCGGGGCAATGAGCAGTTCTTC
abundance: NA; v_gene: TRBV19; d_gene: TRBD2; j_gene: TRBJ2-3; CDR3aa: CASSNPGGTQYF; CDR3nt: TGTGCCAGTAGTAATCCGGGAGGAACGCAGTATTTT
abundance: once; v_gene: TRBV3-1/TRBV3-2; d_gene: TRBD2; j_gene: TRBJ2-3; CDR3aa: CASSFMGLAPDTQYF; CDR3nt: TGTGCCAGCAGCTTTATGGGACTAGCTCCAGATACGCAGTATTTT
abundance: NA; v_gene: TRBV3-1/TRBV3-2; d_gene: NA; j_gene: TRBJ1-1; CDR3aa: CASSQVEGNTEAFF; CDR3nt: TGTGCCAGCAGCCAAGTGGAGGGGAACACTGAAGCTTTCTTT